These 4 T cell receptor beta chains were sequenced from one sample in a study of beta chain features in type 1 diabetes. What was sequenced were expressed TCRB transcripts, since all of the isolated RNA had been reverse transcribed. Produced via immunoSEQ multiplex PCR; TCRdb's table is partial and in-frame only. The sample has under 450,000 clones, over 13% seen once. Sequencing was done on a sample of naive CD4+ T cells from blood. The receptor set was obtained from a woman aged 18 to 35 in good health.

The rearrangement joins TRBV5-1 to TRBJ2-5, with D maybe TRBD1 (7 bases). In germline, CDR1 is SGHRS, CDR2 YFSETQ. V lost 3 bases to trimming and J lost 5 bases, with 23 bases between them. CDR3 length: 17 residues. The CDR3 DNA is TGCGCCAGCAGCTCCCAATTAAGGACAGGACTACCTGAGACCCAGTACTTC. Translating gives CASSSQLRTGLPETQYF.

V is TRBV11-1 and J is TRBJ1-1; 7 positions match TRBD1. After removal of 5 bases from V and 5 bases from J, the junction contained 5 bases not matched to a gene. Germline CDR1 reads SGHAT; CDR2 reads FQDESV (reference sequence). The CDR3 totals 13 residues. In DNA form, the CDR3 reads TGTGCCAGCAGCGATGACAGGGTTACTGAAGCTTTCTTT. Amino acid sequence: CASSDDRVTEAFF.

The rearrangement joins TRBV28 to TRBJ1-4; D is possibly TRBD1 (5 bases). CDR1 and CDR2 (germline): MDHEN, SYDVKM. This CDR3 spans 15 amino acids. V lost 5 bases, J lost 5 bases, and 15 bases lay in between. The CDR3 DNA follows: TGTGCCAGCAGTATCAGCAGGGCAGGGAATGAAAAACTGTTTTTT. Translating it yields CASSISRAGNEKLFF. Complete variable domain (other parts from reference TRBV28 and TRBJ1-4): DVKVTQSSRYLVKRTGEKVFLECVQDMDHENMFWYRQDPGLGLRLIYFSYDVKMKEKGDIPEGYSVSREKKERFSLILESASTNQTSMYLCASSISRAGNEKLFFGSGTQLSVL.

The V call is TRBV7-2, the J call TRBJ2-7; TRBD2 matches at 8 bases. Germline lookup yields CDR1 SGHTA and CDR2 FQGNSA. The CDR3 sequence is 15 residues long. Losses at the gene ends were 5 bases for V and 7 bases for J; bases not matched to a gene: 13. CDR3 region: CASSLDWGPGGEQYF. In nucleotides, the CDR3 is TGTGCCAGCAGCCTCGATTGGGGTCCGGGAGGGGAGCAGTACTTC.